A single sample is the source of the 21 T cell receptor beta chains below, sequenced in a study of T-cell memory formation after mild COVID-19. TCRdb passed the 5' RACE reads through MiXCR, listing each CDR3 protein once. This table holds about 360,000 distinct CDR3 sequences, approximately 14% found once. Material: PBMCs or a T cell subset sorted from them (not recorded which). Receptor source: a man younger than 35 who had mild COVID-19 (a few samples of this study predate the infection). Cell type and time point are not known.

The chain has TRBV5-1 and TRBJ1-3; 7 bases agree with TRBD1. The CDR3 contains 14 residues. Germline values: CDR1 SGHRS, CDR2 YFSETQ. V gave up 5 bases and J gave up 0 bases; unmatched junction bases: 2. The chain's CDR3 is CASSWDSSGNTIYF. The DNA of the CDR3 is TGCGCCAGCAGTTGGGACAGCTCTGGAAACACCATATATTTT.

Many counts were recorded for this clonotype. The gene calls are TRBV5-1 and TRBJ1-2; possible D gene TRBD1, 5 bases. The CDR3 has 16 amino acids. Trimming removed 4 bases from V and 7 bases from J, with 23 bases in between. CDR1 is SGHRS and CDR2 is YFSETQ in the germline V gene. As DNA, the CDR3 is TGCGCCAGCAGCCGGGGAGACCGCGACAGAGCCGGTGGCTACACCTTC. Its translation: CASSRGDRDRAGGYTF.

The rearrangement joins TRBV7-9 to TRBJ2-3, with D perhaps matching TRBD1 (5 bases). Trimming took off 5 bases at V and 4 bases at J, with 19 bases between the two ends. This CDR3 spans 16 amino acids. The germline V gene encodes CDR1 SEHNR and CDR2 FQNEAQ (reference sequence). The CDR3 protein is CASSNPGKGGADTQYF. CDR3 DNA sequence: TGTGCCAGCAGCAATCCAGGGAAAGGTGGTGCAGATACGCAGTATTTT.

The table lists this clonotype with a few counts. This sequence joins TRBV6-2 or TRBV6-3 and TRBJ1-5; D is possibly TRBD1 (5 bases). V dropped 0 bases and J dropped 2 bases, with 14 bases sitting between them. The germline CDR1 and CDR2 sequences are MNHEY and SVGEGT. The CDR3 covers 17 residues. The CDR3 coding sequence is TGTGCCAGCAGTTACTCGGTGTCCAGGGCGGGCAATCAGCCCCAGCATTTT. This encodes CASSYSVSRAGNQPQHF.

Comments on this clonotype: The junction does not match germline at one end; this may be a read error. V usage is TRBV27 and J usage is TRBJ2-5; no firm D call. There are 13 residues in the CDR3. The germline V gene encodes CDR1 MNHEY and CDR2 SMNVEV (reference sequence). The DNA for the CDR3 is TGTGCCAGCAGTTTAGGGCTCCAAGGGACCCAGTACTTC. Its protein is CASSLGLQGTQYF.

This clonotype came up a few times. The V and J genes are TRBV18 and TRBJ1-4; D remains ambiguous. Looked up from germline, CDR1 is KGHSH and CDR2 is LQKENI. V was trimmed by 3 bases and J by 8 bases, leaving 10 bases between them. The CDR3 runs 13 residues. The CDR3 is CASSPGVGEKLFF. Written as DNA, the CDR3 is TGTGCCAGCTCACCCGGAGTAGGGGAAAAACTGTTTTTT.

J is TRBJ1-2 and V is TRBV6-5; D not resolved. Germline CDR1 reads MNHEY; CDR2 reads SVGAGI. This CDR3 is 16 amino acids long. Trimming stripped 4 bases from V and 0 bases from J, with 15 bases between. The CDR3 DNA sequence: TGTGCCAGCAGTTCCCCCTCCGACGCAACTAACTATGGCTACACCTTC. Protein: CASSSPSDATNYGYTF.

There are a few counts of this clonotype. The CDR3 loop reads CASIRDRGFNEQFF. For the CDR3, the DNA is TGTGCCAGCATCCGGGACAGGGGTTTCAATGAGCAGTTCTTC. This rearrangement joins TRBV18 to TRBJ2-1; 10 positions agree with TRBD1. The CDR3 has 14 residues. Germline loops: CDR1 KGHSH, CDR2 LQKENI. With V trimmed by 8 bases and J by 6 bases, 7 bases remained unmatched.

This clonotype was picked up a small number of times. CDR3 nucleotides: TGTGCCAGCAGTTTAGCGGGCAGTAGGGAGACCCAGTACTTC. It translates to CASSLAGSRETQYF. The chain recombines TRBV6-5 with TRBJ2-5; 7 bases are shared with TRBD2. The CDR3 has 14 amino acids. The trim removed 4 bases at V and 5 bases at J, leaving 7 bases unmatched. Looked up from germline, CDR1 is MNHEY and CDR2 is SVGAGI.

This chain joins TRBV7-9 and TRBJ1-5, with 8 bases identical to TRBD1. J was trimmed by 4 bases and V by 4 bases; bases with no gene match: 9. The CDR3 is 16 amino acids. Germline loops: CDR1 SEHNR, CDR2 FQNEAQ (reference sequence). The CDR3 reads CASSSADRGGNQPQHF. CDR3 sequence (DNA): TGTGCCAGCAGCTCAGCCGACAGGGGAGGGAATCAGCCCCAGCATTTT.

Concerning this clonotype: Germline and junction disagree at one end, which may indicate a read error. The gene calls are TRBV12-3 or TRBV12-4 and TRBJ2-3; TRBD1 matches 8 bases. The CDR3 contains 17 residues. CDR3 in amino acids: CASNLWQDRDGADTQYF. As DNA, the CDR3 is TGTGCCAGCAATTTATGGCAGGACAGGGATGGGGCAGATACGCAGTATTTT.

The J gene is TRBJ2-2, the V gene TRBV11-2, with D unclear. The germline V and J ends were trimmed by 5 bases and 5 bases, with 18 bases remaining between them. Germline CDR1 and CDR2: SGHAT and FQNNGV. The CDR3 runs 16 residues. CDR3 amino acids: CASSPHTGSLTGELFF. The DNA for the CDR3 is TGTGCCAGCAGCCCCCATACGGGCAGCCTTACCGGGGAGCTGTTTTTT.

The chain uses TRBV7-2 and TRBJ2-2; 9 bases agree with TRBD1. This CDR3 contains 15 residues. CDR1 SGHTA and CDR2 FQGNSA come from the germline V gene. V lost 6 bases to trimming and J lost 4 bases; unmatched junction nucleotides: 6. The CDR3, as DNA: TGTGCCAGCAGAACAGGGGGCACGAGCACCGGGGAGCTGTTTTTT. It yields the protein CASRTGGTSTGELFF.

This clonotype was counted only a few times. For the CDR3, the DNA is TGCGCCAGCAGCTCTTTGACACTCACAGATACGCAGTATTTT. Amino acids: CASSSLTLTDTQYF. The J gene is TRBJ2-3, the V gene TRBV5-1; no firm D call. The CDR3 spans 14 residues. V lost 3 bases, J lost 2 bases, and 10 bases lay in between. The V gene's germline CDR1 is SGHRS and CDR2 YFSETQ.

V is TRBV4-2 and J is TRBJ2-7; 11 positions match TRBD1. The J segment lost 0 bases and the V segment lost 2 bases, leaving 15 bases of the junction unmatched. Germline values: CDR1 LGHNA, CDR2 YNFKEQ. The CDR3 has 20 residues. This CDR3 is CASSQRTGGAGRLVSYEQYF. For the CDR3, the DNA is TGTGCCAGCAGCCAAAGGACAGGGGGCGCGGGGCGCCTGGTCTCCTACGAGCAGTACTTC.

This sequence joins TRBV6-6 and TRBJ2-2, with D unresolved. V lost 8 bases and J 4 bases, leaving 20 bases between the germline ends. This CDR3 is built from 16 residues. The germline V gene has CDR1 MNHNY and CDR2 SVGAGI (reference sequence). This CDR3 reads CASFIGRGILTGELFF. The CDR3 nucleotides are TGTGCCAGCTTTATCGGCCGTGGGATCCTCACCGGGGAGCTGTTTTTT.

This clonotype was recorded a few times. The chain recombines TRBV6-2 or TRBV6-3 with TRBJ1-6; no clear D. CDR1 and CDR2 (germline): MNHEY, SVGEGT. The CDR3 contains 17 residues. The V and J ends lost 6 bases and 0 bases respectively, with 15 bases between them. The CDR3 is CASSGPRAGSYNSPLHF. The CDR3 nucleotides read TGTGCCAGCAGCGGGCCGAGGGCAGGCTCCTATAATTCACCCCTCCACTTT.

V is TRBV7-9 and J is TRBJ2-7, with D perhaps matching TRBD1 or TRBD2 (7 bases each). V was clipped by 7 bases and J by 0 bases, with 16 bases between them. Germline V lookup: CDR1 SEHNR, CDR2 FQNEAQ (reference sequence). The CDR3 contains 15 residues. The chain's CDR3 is CASTPGGGGSYEQYV. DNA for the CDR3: TGTGCCAGCACCCCAGGGGGGGGAGGCTCCTACGAGCAGTACGTC.

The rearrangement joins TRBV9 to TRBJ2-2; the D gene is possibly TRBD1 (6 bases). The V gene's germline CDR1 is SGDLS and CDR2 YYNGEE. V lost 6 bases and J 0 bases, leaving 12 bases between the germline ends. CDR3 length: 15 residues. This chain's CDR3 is CASNSGQPNTGELFF. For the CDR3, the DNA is TGTGCCAGCAATTCAGGACAGCCGAACACCGGGGAGCTGTTTTTT.

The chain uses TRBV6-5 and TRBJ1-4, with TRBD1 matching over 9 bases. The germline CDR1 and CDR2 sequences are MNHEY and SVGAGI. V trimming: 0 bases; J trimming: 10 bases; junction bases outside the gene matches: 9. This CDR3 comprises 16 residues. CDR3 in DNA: TGTGCCAGCAGTTACTCGATAGGGACAGGGAGGGGAAAACTGTTTTTT. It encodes CASSYSIGTGRGKLFF.

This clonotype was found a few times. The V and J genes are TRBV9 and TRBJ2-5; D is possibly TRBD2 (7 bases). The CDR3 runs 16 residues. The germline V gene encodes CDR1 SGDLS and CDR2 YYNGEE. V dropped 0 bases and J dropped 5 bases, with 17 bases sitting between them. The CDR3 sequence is CASSVEAGALVETQYF. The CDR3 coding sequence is TGTGCCAGCAGCGTAGAGGCGGGGGCGCTCGTTGAGACCCAGTACTTC.